These 23 T cell receptor beta chains originate from one sample sequenced in a study of blood T cells in healthy people across ages. Primers used in a second PCR of about 6 to 12 cycles were a sample-barcoded 5' primer and a J-beta primer mix. MiXCR, applied by TCRdb to the 5' RACE reads, yields one record per CDR3 protein. The table lists over a million distinct CDR3 sequences, 45% of them singletons. The sample comprised blood. The receptors were sampled from a woman between 55 and 75 years old in good health.

This clonotype appeared a single time. The rearrangement links TRBV4-1 to TRBJ2-3, with D unresolved. CDR1 MGHRA and CDR2 YSYEKL come from the germline V gene. Trimming left V 1 base short and J 2 bases short, with 7 bases between. This CDR3 contains 14 residues. The CDR3 sequence is CASSQVSDTDTQYF. The CDR3 DNA reads TGCGCCAGCAGCCAAGTATCGGACACAGATACGCAGTATTTT.

The V call is TRBV4-1, the J call TRBJ2-1; 9 bases map to TRBD2. CDR3 length: 15 amino acids. CDR1 is MGHRA, CDR2 YSYEKL, per germline. The V segment lost 2 bases and the J segment 3 bases; nucleotides outside the gene matches: 2. The CDR3 loop reads CASSQRTSDYNEQFF. CDR3 nucleotides: TGCGCCAGCAGCCAAAGGACTAGCGACTACAATGAGCAGTTCTTC.

The chain couples TRBV29-1 to TRBJ2-1, with D unclear. The CDR3 spans 13 residues. CDR1 is SQVTM, CDR2 ANQGSEA, per germline. Trimming left V 8 bases short and J 2 bases short, with 13 bases between. CDR3 coding DNA: TGCAGCTCCCGGATCGTTACCTACAATGAGCAGTTCTTC. Translated: CSSRIVTYNEQFF.

V is TRBV6-2 or TRBV6-3 and J is TRBJ2-3, with D perhaps matching TRBD2 (6 bases). Germline V gives CDR1 MNHEY, CDR2 SVGEGT. V lost 2 bases, J lost 2 bases, and 23 bases lay in between. The CDR3 is made up of 19 amino acids. CDR3 region: CASSYTPLGSGTYTDTQYF. The CDR3 bases are TGTGCCAGCAGTTACACCCCACTAGGTAGCGGCACCTACACAGATACGCAGTATTTT.

The chain combines TRBV20-1 with TRBJ1-2; 8 bases are shared with TRBD1. CDR3 size: 12 residues. The V segment lost 6 bases and the J segment 13 bases; nucleotides outside the gene matches: 13. The germline CDR1 and CDR2 sequences are DFQATT and SNEGSKA (reference sequence). The CDR3 bases are TGCAGTGCCCCACGTGGACAGGGAGAACCCACCTTC. This gives the protein CSAPRGQGEPTF.

The rearrangement uses TRBV7-9 and TRBJ2-7; the D gene is possibly TRBD1 (5 bases). Trimming stripped 3 bases from V and 2 bases from J, with 14 bases between. The germline gives CDR1 SEHNR, CDR2 FQNEAQ (reference sequence). CDR3 length: 15 amino acids. In DNA, the CDR3 is TGTGCCAGCAGCTTCGACAGCGAACAAGCCTACGAGCAGTACTTC. This translates into CASSFDSEQAYEQYF. Drawing the rest from reference TRBV7-9 and TRBJ2-7, the complete variable domain is DTGVSQNPRHKITKRGQNVTFRCDPISEHNRLYWYRQTLGQGPEFLTYFQNEAQLEKSRLLSDRFSAERPKGSFSTLEIQRTEQGDSAMYLCASSFDSEQAYEQYFGPGTRLTVT.

V usage is TRBV18 and J usage is TRBJ2-7; D remains ambiguous. Trimming cost V 3 bases and J 3 bases, with 12 bases left between them. This CDR3 is 14 amino acids long. Germline values: CDR1 KGHSH, CDR2 LQKENI. CDR3 in DNA: TGTGCCAGCTCACCCCCGGTGCGCCACTACGAGCAGTACTTC. This encodes CASSPPVRHYEQYF.

This clonotype was observed at least ten times. The chain joins TRBV27 to TRBJ2-7; no definite D call. Germline V CDR1 and CDR2: MNHEY, SMNVEV (reference sequence). This CDR3 has 14 amino acids. Trimming removed 0 bases at V and 4 bases at J, with 10 bases between. The CDR3 here is CASSLSGSLYEQYF. The CDR3 coding sequence is TGTGCCAGCAGTTTATCGGGCAGCTTGTACGAGCAGTACTTC.

This chain connects TRBV11-2 to TRBJ1-2; possible D gene TRBD1, 5 bases. The CDR3 contains 13 residues. Trimming pared 1 base from V and 6 bases from J, leaving 9 bases between. CDR1 and CDR2 from the germline V gene are SGHAT and FQNNGV. CDR3 bases: TGTGCCAGCAGCTTAGGGGGCGAGAATGGCTACACCTTC. This translates into CASSLGGENGYTF.

The gene calls are TRBV12-3 or TRBV12-4 and TRBJ1-4, with D possibly TRBD1 on 5 matching bases. This CDR3 spans 13 amino acids. The V and J ends lost 3 bases and 6 bases respectively, with 8 bases between them. CDR3 DNA: TGTGCCAGCAGTTTGGGGGGATATGAAAAACTGTTTTTT. The encoded protein is CASSLGGYEKLFF.

This clonotype was detected only a few times. This chain joins TRBV4-1 and TRBJ2-1; 9 bases line up with TRBD2. The CDR3 runs to 15 residues. Germline CDR1 reads MGHRA; CDR2 reads YSYEKL. The junction had 6 bases not matched to a gene; V was cut back by 2 bases and J by 7 bases. Here the CDR3 DNA reads TGCGCCAGCAGCCAAATAGCGGGAGTGGGTAATGAGCAGTTCTTC. Encoded protein: CASSQIAGVGNEQFF.

The chain couples TRBV4-2 to TRBJ2-2; no clear D gene. The CDR3 is made up of 13 amino acids. The V gene's germline CDR1 is LGHNA and CDR2 YNFKEQ. V lost 2 bases, J lost 5 bases, and 6 bases lay in between. The CDR3 sequence: CASSQSWTGELFF. DNA of the CDR3: TGTGCCAGCAGCCAAAGTTGGACCGGGGAGCTGTTTTTT.

J is TRBJ2-1 and V is TRBV14; TRBD1 agrees at 7 bases. Per germline, CDR1 SGHDN and CDR2 FVKESK. This CDR3 region has 14 residues. V lost 4 bases, J lost 6 bases, and 6 bases stayed unmatched. CDR3 loop: CASSPKRQGNEQFF. CDR3 coding DNA: TGTGCCAGCAGCCCGAAGAGACAGGGCAATGAGCAGTTCTTC.

The chain joins TRBV28 to TRBJ1-5; TRBD1 might be the D (5 bases). With 5 bases removed from V and 4 bases from J, the gap between germline ends came to 15 bases. Germline V gene sequence: CDR1 MDHEN, CDR2 SYDVKM. This CDR3 has 15 amino acids. The CDR3 coding sequence is TGTGCCAGCAGTCCCCAGGGAGTTCATAATCAGCCCCAGCATTTT. It yields the protein CASSPQGVHNQPQHF.

Remarks on this clonotype: One end of the junction does not line up with germline, which may come from a read error. V usage is TRBV20-1 and J usage is TRBJ1-5; D is possibly TRBD1 (6 bases). Germline assignment: CDR1 DFQATT and CDR2 SNEGSKA (reference sequence). CDR3 size: 14 residues. CDR3: CSARAGDSNQPQHF. The CDR3 DNA sequence: TGCAGTGCAAGAGCAGGGGATAGCAATCAGCCCCAGCATTTT.

The chain links TRBV20-1 to TRBJ2-1; D remains ambiguous. Trimming took 4 bases from V and 9 from J, leaving 10 bases between them. Per germline, CDR1 DFQATT and CDR2 SNEGSKA (reference sequence). The CDR3 has 11 amino acids. The CDR3 DNA follows: TGCAGTGCTACCACGGGTACTGAGCAGTTCTTC. Amino acids: CSATTGTEQFF.

This clonotype was counted a few times. The rearrangement uses TRBV27 and TRBJ2-5, with TRBD2 matching over 8 bases. V lost 0 bases to trimming and J lost 6 bases; unmatched junction nucleotides: 6. The CDR3 runs 15 residues. Germline lookup yields CDR1 MNHEY and CDR2 SMNVEV (reference sequence). CDR3 DNA sequence: TGTGCCAGCAGTTTATCGATCGGGGGGGTAAAGACCCAGTACTTC. This gives the protein CASSLSIGGVKTQYF.

The table lists this clonotype with a count of one. The chain couples TRBV6-2 or TRBV6-3 to TRBJ2-3; 11 bases match TRBD2. V was clipped by 2 bases and J by 1 base; unmatched bases: 11. CDR1 is MNHEY and CDR2 is SVGEGT in the germline V gene. The CDR3 runs to 19 residues. CDR3 residues: CASSYRVFALAGGTDTQYF. In DNA, the CDR3 is TGTGCCAGCAGTTACAGGGTTTTTGCACTAGCGGGAGGCACAGATACGCAGTATTTT.

This clonotype was counted ten times or more. This sequence joins TRBV12-3 or TRBV12-4 and TRBJ2-5; 7 bases match TRBD1. The CDR3 is 13 amino acids. V trimming: 6 bases; J trimming: 2 bases; junction bases outside the gene matches: 3. The CDR3 here is CASRRGQQETQYF. CDR3 nucleotides: TGTGCCAGCAGACGGGGACAGCAAGAGACCCAGTACTTC.

As regards this clonotype: At one boundary the junction diverges from the germline segment, which might be a read error. The CDR3: CGAPSGEYYEQYF. CDR3 coding DNA: TGCGGTGCCCCCTCAGGGGAGTATTATGAGCAGTACTTC. The chain is built from TRBV20-1 and TRBJ2-5; TRBD1 is a possible D gene (6 bases). Germline V gene lookup returns CDR1 DFQATT and CDR2 SNEGSKA (reference sequence). CDR3 length equals 13 residues.

The gene calls are TRBV7-9 and TRBJ2-5; no firm D call. The DNA end favors TRBJ2-7, so the J call may be wrong. The CDR3 spans 15 residues. The germline V gene encodes CDR1 SEHNR and CDR2 FQNEAQ (reference sequence). DNA for the CDR3: TGTGCCAGCAGCAGAACTGGGCAGACCCTCTACGAGCAGTACTTC. Translation: CASSRTGQTLYEQYF.

The CDR3, as DNA: TGTGCCAGCCACGACAGAAACCAAGAGACCCAGTACTTC. This translates into CASHDRNQETQYF. The V and J genes are TRBV27 and TRBJ2-5, with D tentatively TRBD1 (5 bases). Trimming left V 8 bases short and J 0 bases short, with 10 bases between. The CDR3 covers 13 residues. Germline V gives CDR1 MNHEY, CDR2 SMNVEV (reference sequence).

With respect to this clonotype: Given a much more abundant clone one base away, this may be a read error. The genes are TRBV5-5 and TRBJ2-3; 9 bases match TRBD2. V was pared by 3 bases and J by 3 bases, with 5 bases of the junction left unmatched. In germline, CDR1 is SGHKS, CDR2 YYEKEE (reference sequence). This CDR3 is built from 15 residues. The CDR3 here is CASSSALAGTDTQYF. In nucleotides, the CDR3 is TGTGCCAGCAGCTCGGCTCTAGCGGGAACAGATACGCAGTATTTT.